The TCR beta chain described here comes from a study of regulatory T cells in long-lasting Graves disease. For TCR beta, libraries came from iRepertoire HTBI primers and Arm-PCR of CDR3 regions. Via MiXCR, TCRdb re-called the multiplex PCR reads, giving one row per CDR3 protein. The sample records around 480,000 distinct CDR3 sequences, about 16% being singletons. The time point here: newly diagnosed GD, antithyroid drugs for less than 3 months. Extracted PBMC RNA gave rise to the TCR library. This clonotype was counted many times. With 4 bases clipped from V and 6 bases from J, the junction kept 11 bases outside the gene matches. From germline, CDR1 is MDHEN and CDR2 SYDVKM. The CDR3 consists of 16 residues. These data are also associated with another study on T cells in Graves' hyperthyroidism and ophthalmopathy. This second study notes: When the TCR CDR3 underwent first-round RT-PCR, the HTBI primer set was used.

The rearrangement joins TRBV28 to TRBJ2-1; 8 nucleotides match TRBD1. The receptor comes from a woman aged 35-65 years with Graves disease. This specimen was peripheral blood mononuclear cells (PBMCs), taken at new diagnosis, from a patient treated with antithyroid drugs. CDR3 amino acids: CASSSSTTGDGNEQFF. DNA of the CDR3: TGTGCCAGCAGTTCCTCGACGACAGGGGATGGCAATGAGCAGTTCTTC.